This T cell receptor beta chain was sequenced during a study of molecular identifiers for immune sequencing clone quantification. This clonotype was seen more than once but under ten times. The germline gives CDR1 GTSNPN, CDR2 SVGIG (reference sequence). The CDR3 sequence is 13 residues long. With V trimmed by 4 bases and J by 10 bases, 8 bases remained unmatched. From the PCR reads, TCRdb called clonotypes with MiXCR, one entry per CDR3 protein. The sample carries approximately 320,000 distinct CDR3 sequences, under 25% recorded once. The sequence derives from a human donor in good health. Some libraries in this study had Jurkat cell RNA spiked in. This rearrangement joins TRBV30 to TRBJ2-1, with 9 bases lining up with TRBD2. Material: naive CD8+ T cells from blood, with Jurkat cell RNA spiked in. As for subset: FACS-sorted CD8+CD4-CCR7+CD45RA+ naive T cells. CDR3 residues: CAWTAGGDPEQFF. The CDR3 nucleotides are TGTGCCTGGACTGCGGGAGGGGACCCAGAGCAGTTCTTC.